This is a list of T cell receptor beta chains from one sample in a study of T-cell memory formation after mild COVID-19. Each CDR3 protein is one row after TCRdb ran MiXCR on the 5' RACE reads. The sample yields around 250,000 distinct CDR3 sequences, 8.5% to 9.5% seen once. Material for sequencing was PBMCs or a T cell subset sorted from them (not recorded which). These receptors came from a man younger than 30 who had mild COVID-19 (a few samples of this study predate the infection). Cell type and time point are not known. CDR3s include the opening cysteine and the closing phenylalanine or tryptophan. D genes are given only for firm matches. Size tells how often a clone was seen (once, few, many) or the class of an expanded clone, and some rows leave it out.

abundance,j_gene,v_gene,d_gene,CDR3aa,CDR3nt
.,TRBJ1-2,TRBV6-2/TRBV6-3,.,CASSLRTYGYTF,TGTGCCAGCAGTCTACGGACCTATGGCTACACCTTC
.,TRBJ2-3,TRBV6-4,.,CASSDFAGADTQYF,TGTGCCAGCAGTGACTTCGCGGGCGCAGATACGCAGTATTTT
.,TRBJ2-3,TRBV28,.,CASSYGTQQADTQYF,TGTGCCAGCAGTTATGGGACCCAGCAGGCAGATACGCAGTATTTT
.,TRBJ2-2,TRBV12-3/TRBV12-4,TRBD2,CASAQRGVMAGELFF,TGTGCCAGCGCCCAGCGGGGGGTGATGGCCGGGGAGCTGTTTTTT
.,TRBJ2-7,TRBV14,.,CASSHGAFYEQYF,TGTGCCAGCAGCCACGGAGCCTTCTACGAGCAGTACTTC
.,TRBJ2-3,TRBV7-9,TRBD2,CASSYTGTSGVKDTQYF,TGTGCCAGCAGCTATACCGGGACTAGCGGGGTTAAAGATACGCAGTATTTT
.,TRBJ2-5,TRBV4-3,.,CASSQGGNSHQETQYF,TGCGCCAGCAGCCAAGGGGGGAACAGTCACCAAGAGACCCAGTACTTC
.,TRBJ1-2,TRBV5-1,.,CASSPDFRDGYTF,TGCGCCAGCAGCCCGGATTTTAGGGATGGCTACACCTTC
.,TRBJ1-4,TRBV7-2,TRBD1,CASILGQGNEKLFF,TGTGCCAGCATCTTAGGACAGGGTAATGAAAAACTGTTTTTT
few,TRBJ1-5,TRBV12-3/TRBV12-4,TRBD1,CASKGTESNQPQHF,TGTGCCAGCAAAGGGACAGAAAGTAATCAGCCCCAGCATTTT
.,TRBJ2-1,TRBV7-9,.,CASSLWSGDGEQFF,TGTGCCAGCAGCTTATGGTCTGGGGACGGTGAGCAGTTCTTC
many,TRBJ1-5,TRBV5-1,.,CASSLAAGEPQHF,TGCGCCAGCAGCTTGGCCGCAGGGGAGCCCCAGCATTTT
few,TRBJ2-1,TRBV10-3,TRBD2,CASNSGGINNEQFF,TGTGCCAGTAATAGCGGGGGGATCAACAATGAGCAGTTCTTC
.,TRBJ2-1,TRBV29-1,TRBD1,CSVFGTGGNEQFF,TGCAGCGTCTTTGGGACAGGGGGAAATGAGCAGTTCTTC
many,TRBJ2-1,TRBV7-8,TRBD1,CASSSYRGPGYNEQFF,TGTGCCAGCAGCTCGTACAGGGGGCCAGGGTACAATGAGCAGTTCTTC
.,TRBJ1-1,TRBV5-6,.,CASSRGGGRGLEAFF,TGTGCCAGCAGCCGGGGGGGAGGTAGGGGCTTAGAAGCTTTCTTT
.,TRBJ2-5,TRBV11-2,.,CASSLLGSQETQYF,TGTGCCAGCAGCTTGTTAGGCAGCCAAGAGACCCAGTACTTC
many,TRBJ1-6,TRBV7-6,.,CASSLGNRALNSPLHF,TGTGCCAGCAGCTTAGGAAACCGGGCCCTAAATTCACCCCTCCACTTT
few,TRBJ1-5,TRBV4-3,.,CASSQDPVGERGNQPQHF,TGCGCCAGCAGCCAAGATCCGGTCGGGGAGCGGGGCAATCAGCCCCAGCATTTT
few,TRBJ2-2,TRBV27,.,CASSWVKGELFF,TGTGCCAGCAGTTGGGTGAAGGGGGAGCTGTTTTTT
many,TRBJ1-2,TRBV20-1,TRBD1,CSASPADRGPVGYTF,TGCAGTGCTAGTCCCGCGGACAGGGGGCCGGTTGGCTACACCTTC
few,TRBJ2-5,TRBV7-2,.,CASSSSGLGLWTQYF,TGTGCCAGCAGCTCCTCAGGACTGGGGTTGTGGACCCAGTACTTC